This TCR beta chain was obtained from a study of T cells after yellow fever vaccination. Findings and caveats of the study: Among all clonotypes, a small share was observed in both CD4 and CD8 compartments.

This clonotype was counted many times. What it recognizes is unknown. Production of TCR cDNA was by 5'RACE template switching, which also added a universal primer site and UMIs. TCRdb reprocessed the 5' RACE reads via MiXCR and lists one record per CDR3 protein. The sample shows 200,000 to 300,000 distinct CDR3 sequences, 6.9% of them seen only once. CDR3 length: 12 amino acids. The V gene lost 1 base and the J gene lost 3 bases, with 4 bases spanning the gap. Germline CDR1 is SGHTA and CDR2 is FQGNSA. The sequence was collected from a man aged 30 to 39 who received the YFV17D yellow fever vaccine. The sample consisted of CD4+ T cells sorted from PBMCs, taken 15 days after the yellow fever booster vaccination. The V gene is TRBV7-2, the J gene TRBJ2-7, with D unclear. CDR3 residues: CASSLDHYEQYF. DNA of the CDR3: TGTGCCAGCAGCTTAGACCACTACGAGCAGTACTTC.